This T cell receptor beta chain emerged from a study of stem cell transplantation in POMP-related autoinflammatory disease. Study details: Hypothesis: faulty thymoproteasomes impair CD8+ T-cell selection, skewing TRB repertoires.

Germline lookup yields CDR1 SGDLS and CDR2 YYNGEE. The CDR3 has 14 residues. V was clipped by 4 bases and J by 4 bases, with 14 bases between them. Findings of the study overall: Fewer unique TRB V-J gene pairings were identified in patients with PRAID.

Details on this clone: The antigen is not known.

The repertoire was sequenced with immunoSEQ multiplex PCR; TCRdb's copy has only in-frame clones and lacks some. The table has some 26,000 clones, 82% seen once; the top ten hold approximately 2.4%. The chain carries TRBV9 and TRBJ1-2; D unresolved. The receptor comes from a human donor with POMP-related autoinflammation and immune dysregulation (PRAID). This specimen consisted of CD4+ T cells from PBMCs, obtained before stem cell transplantation. The CDR3 loop is CASSREVEGYGYTF. In nucleotides, the CDR3 is TGTGCCAGCAGCCGGGAGGTTGAGGGCTATGGCTACACCTTC.